These T cell receptor beta chains were read from a single sample in a study of T cells in Graves' hyperthyroidism and ophthalmopathy. TCRdb recomputed calls from the multiplex PCR reads with MiXCR, one row per CDR3 protein. The table lists under 400,000 distinct CDR3 sequences, around a quarter of them singletons. Sample: blood. Receptors were obtained from a man aged 50 or older with Graves' hyperthyroidism. CDR3s include the opening cysteine and the closing phenylalanine or tryptophan. The D gene is left open where the match is weak. The size field is filled for only some rows; it gives once, few, many or a size class.

clone_size j_call v_call d_call cdr3_aa cdr3_nt
few TRBJ2-5 TRBV9 TRBD1 CASSDPGTGGLETQYF TGTGCCAGCAGCGACCCCGGGACAGGGGGCCTTGAGACCCAGTACTTC
few TRBJ2-1 TRBV27 TRBD2 CASSSGLAGGPSYNEQFF TGTGCCAGCAGTTCGGGACTAGCGGGAGGGCCCTCCTACAATGAGCAGTTCTTC
NA TRBJ2-3 TRBV20-1 NA CSARDYGGPESQYF TGCAGTGCTAGAGATTATGGGGGACCCGAGTCCCAGTATTTT
few TRBJ2-2 TRBV7-3 NA CASSLIPDTGELFF TGTGCCAGCAGCTTAATTCCCGATACCGGGGAGCTGTTTTTT
few TRBJ2-7 TRBV28 NA CAGGSSYEQYF TGTGCCGGAGGATCATCCTACGAGCAGTACTTC
few TRBJ2-3 TRBV12-3/TRBV12-4 TRBD2 CASSLRLAAISTDTQYF TGTGCCAGCAGTTTAAGACTAGCGGCCATCTCCACAGATACGCAGTATTTT
NA TRBJ2-2 TRBV2 TRBD2 CASSKRGLAGGRNTGELFF TGTGCCAGCAGCAAAAGGGGACTAGCGGGAGGGCGGAACACCGGGGAGCTGTTTTTT
many TRBJ1-5 TRBV2 TRBD1 CASSTGDSNQPQHF TGTGCCAGCAGCACAGGGGATAGCAATCAGCCCCAGCATTTT
NA TRBJ1-1 TRBV5-1 NA CASSLTSNPGTEAFF TGCGCCAGCAGCTTAACATCCAACCCGGGCACTGAAGCTTTCTTT
NA TRBJ2-7 TRBV6-2/TRBV6-3 TRBD2 CASSPPTGTSGSYEQYF TGTGCCAGCAGCCCCCCCACCGGGACTAGCGGCTCCTACGAGCAGTACTTC
NA TRBJ2-7 TRBV13 NA CASSLTGTRGNEQYF TGTGCCAGCAGCCTAACCGGGACAAGAGGCAACGAGCAGTACTTC
NA TRBJ2-2 TRBV6-5 NA CASRLGVQGRLFF TGTGCCAGCAGATTAGGTGTGCAGGGCAGGCTGTTTTTT
few TRBJ2-3 TRBV29-1 NA CSGRRQLKRCSDTQYF TGCAGCGGAAGGCGGCAGCTCAAGCGCTGCTCGGATACGCAGTATTTT
few TRBJ2-6 TRBV2 NA CASTRNSGANVLTF TGTGCCAGCACCCGGAACTCTGGGGCCAACGTCCTGACTTTC
few TRBJ1-5 TRBV10-1 TRBD1 CASSKDRVSIQPQHF TGTGCCAGCAGTAAGGACAGGGTGTCAATTCAGCCCCAGCATTTT
few TRBJ2-3 TRBV7-3 NA CASSLMSLNTDTQYF TGTGCCAGCAGCTTAATGAGCCTAAACACAGATACGCAGTATTTT
few TRBJ1-2 TRBV3-1 NA CASSRSGSYGYTF TGTGCCAGCAGCCGCTCAGGGTCCTATGGCTACACCTTC
few TRBJ2-1 TRBV2 NA CASRGGAGSGSYNEQFF TGTGCCAGCAGAGGAGGGGCGGGCAGCGGCTCCTACAATGAGCAGTTCTTC
NA TRBJ2-3 TRBV29-1 NA CSASWGSDTQYF TGCAGCGCCTCCTGGGGGTCAGATACGCAGTATTTT
NA TRBJ2-1 TRBV20-1 TRBD2 CSAYLLAGGPHNEQFF TGCAGTGCCTACCTGTTAGCGGGAGGGCCCCACAATGAGCAGTTCTTC
many TRBJ1-1 TRBV27 TRBD1 CASSHRDRGIRNTEAFF TGTGCCAGCAGCCACCGGGACAGGGGTATCAGGAACACTGAAGCTTTCTTT
few TRBJ2-1 TRBV12-5 NA CASGLEAYNEQFF TGTGCTAGTGGTTTAGAAGCTTACAATGAGCAGTTCTTC
many TRBJ2-1 TRBV7-9 NA CASSLGVERSSYNEQFF TGTGCCAGCAGCTTAGGGGTTGAGAGGAGCTCCTACAATGAGCAGTTCTTC
NA TRBJ2-1 TRBV6-1 NA CASRPTGNSYNEQFF TGTGCCAGCAGGCCCACGGGAAACTCCTACAATGAGCAGTTCTTC
many TRBJ2-1 TRBV11-2 TRBD2 CASRPSGSFSEQFF TGTGCCAGCAGACCTAGCGGGAGTTTCAGTGAGCAGTTCTTC
many TRBJ2-5 TRBV6-5 NA CASSYGHRDQETQYF TGTGCCAGCAGTTACGGTCACAGGGACCAAGAGACCCAGTACTTC
many TRBJ2-5 TRBV11-2 NA CASSHRAEETQYF TGTGCCAGCAGCCACCGTGCCGAGGAGACCCAGTACTTC
many TRBJ2-5 TRBV6-1 TRBD1 CASSAGTGKYF TGTGCCAGCAGTGCAGGGACAGGGAAGTACTTC
NA TRBJ1-4 TRBV25-1 NA CASSSGRGAPHEKLFF TGTGCCAGCAGTTCAGGGAGGGGGGCGCCACATGAAAAACTGTTTTTT
many TRBJ2-1 TRBV3-1 NA CASSSSGRNNEQFF TGTGCCAGCAGCTCGAGCGGCCGGAACAATGAGCAGTTCTTC
few TRBJ1-4 TRBV27 TRBD1 CASSLSWDRWEKLFF TGTGCCAGCAGTTTATCTTGGGACAGATGGGAAAAACTGTTTTTT
NA TRBJ2-2 TRBV10-3 TRBD2 CAISRNSVAGGDTGELFF TGTGCCATCAGTCGGAACTCGGTAGCGGGAGGCGACACCGGGGAGCTGTTTTTT
NA TRBJ2-3 TRBV5-4 NA CASSQDFLQGTDTQYF TGTGCCAGCAGCCAAGATTTCCTGCAGGGTACAGATACGCAGTATTTT
many TRBJ1-1 TRBV6-6 NA CASSYGSRYTEAFF TGTGCCAGCAGTTACGGCAGCCGGTACACTGAAGCTTTCTTT
NA TRBJ1-1 TRBV29-1 TRBD1 CSLRERGRRNTEAFF TGCAGCCTCCGCGAGAGGGGGCGACGGAACACTGAAGCTTTCTTT
few TRBJ1-2 TRBV6-1 TRBD1 CASSPKATGLRHGYTF TGTGCCAGCAGTCCTAAAGCGACAGGGTTACGGCATGGCTACACCTTC
few TRBJ2-7 TRBV6-1 TRBD1 CASRDETGADYEQYF TGTGCCAGCAGGGACGAGACAGGGGCGGATTACGAGCAGTACTTC
NA TRBJ1-1 TRBV5-5 NA CASSSSWEAFF TGTGCCAGCAGCTCATCCTGGGAGGCTTTCTTT
NA TRBJ2-1 TRBV2 NA CASSRNRQSSYNEQFF TGTGCCAGCAGTCGGAACAGACAGAGCTCCTACAATGAGCAGTTCTTC
few TRBJ1-5 TRBV28 NA CASKGPHNQPQHF TGTGCCAGCAAAGGTCCGCACAATCAGCCCCAGCATTTT
NA TRBJ1-4 TRBV27 NA CASSVTYRGEKLFF TGTGCCAGCAGTGTAACCTACCGGGGCGAAAAACTGTTTTTT
many TRBJ2-3 TRBV11-2 NA CASSLARRGNTDTQYF TGTGCCAGCAGCTTAGCTCGGAGGGGGAACACAGATACGCAGTATTTT
few TRBJ1-3 TRBV28 TRBD1 CASSYGQVGNTIYF TGTGCCAGCAGTTACGGACAGGTTGGAAACACCATATATTTT
few TRBJ2-5 TRBV20-1 NA CSASIANQETQYF TGCAGTGCTAGTATCGCAAACCAAGAGACCCAGTACTTC
NA TRBJ2-1 TRBV6-1 NA CASRDTSSEQFF TGTGCCAGCAGGGATACTAGCAGTGAGCAGTTCTTC
many TRBJ1-5 TRBV12-3/TRBV12-4 NA CASSRDAIGQPQHF TGTGCCAGCAGCCGGGACGCGATAGGTCAGCCCCAGCATTTT
many TRBJ2-7 TRBV7-9 NA CASSLYRGGDEQYF TGTGCCAGCAGCCTCTACAGGGGGGGCGACGAGCAGTACTTC
NA TRBJ1-1 TRBV27 NA CASSFQGFGTEAFF TGTGCCAGCAGTTTTCAGGGGTTCGGCACTGAAGCTTTCTTT
many TRBJ2-1 TRBV3-1 NA CASSQLGNNEQFF TGTGCCAGCAGCCAGCTAGGTAACAATGAGCAGTTCTTC
few TRBJ1-1 TRBV19 NA CASSIGGMNTEAFF TGTGCCAGTAGTATTGGCGGAATGAACACTGAAGCTTTCTTT
many TRBJ2-7 TRBV2 TRBD1 CASSEALGQSYEQYF TGTGCCAGCAGTGAAGCGCTGGGACAGTCTTACGAGCAGTACTTC
NA TRBJ1-3 TRBV7-9 NA CASSLDLSGNTIYF TGTGCCAGCAGCTTGGACCTCTCTGGAAACACCATATATTTT
NA TRBJ2-3 TRBV5-1 NA CASSYEGRANTQYF TGCGCCAGCAGTTACGAAGGTCGAGCAAATACGCAGTATTTT
few TRBJ2-5 TRBV24-1 TRBD2 CATSDSLAGGPLQETQYF TGTGCCACCAGTGATAGCCTAGCGGGAGGGCCGCTACAAGAGACCCAGTACTTC
few TRBJ2-1 TRBV7-8 TRBD2 CASSPLPTSGAYNEQFF TGTGCCAGCAGCCCGCTACCAACTAGCGGGGCTTACAATGAGCAGTTCTTC
many TRBJ2-5 TRBV11-2 TRBD1 CASSASTGGAVTQYF TGTGCCAGCAGCGCCTCGACAGGGGGCGCGGTGACCCAGTACTTC